The 13 T cell receptor beta chains below all came from one sample that was sequenced in a study of shared clonotypes between healthy human individuals. The assay was immunoSEQ multiplex PCR, and TCRdb's table has in-frame clones only and misses some. The sample holds about 1 million clones, around 74% seen once. Source material: memory CD4+ T cells sorted from blood. Stated subset: CD45RA-negative fraction. These receptors were collected from a man between 18 and 29 years old in good health.

V and J are TRBV5-6 and TRBJ1-4, with a weak D call TRBD1 (5 bases). The CDR3 spans 12 residues. V was pared by 3 bases and J by 11 bases, with 11 bases between. Looked up from germline, CDR1 is SGHDT and CDR2 is YYEEEE. The DNA of the CDR3 is TGTGCCAGCAGCTCAGTCGGGGGTAAACTGTTTTTT. Translation gives CASSSVGGKLFF.

This clone was observed many times. This sample includes further DNA sequences coding for the same CDR3. The chain has TRBV5-1 and TRBJ1-1; TRBD1 matches at 9 bases. Germline CDR1 is SGHRS and CDR2 is YFSETQ. The CDR3 covers 15 residues. Trimming at V came to 3 bases and at J to 2 bases, leaving 5 bases not matched to a gene. CDR3 nucleotides: TGCGCCAGCAGCTCAAGGACAGGGGCTAACACTGAAGCTTTCTTT. Protein sequence: CASSSRTGANTEAFF.

The chain uses TRBV10-3 and TRBJ1-1; TRBD1 might be the D (5 bases). This CDR3 contains 13 residues. Germline assignment: CDR1 ENHRY and CDR2 SYGVKD. V was clipped by 7 bases and J by 5 bases, with 14 bases between them. The CDR3 sequence: CAITAGGRTEAFF. CDR3 coding DNA: TGTGCCATCACAGCCGGGGGGAGGACTGAAGCTTTCTTT.

This clone was detected only a few times. V and J are TRBV5-4 and TRBJ2-7; D perhaps matches TRBD2 (6 bases). Germline loops: CDR1 SGHNT, CDR2 YYREEE (reference sequence). This CDR3 comprises 15 residues. V lost 1 base, J lost 1 base, and 12 bases lay in between. The DNA for the CDR3 is TGTGCCAGCAGCTTGAGGGTGGCGGGATCCTACGAGCAGTACTTC. Translated: CASSLRVAGSYEQYF.

The J gene is TRBJ2-1, the V gene TRBV18; either TRBD1 or TRBD2 may fit D (5 bases each). Germline CDR1 reads KGHSH; CDR2 reads LQKENI. Trimming stripped 9 bases from V and 6 bases from J, with 12 bases between. This CDR3 is 12 amino acids long. Written as DNA, the CDR3 is TGTGCCAGTTCCGGGGCGGGCAATGAGCAGTTCTTC. It translates to CASSGAGNEQFF.

This sequence joins TRBV7-9 and TRBJ2-7, with TRBD2 matching 12 bases. Per the germline V gene, CDR1 is SEHNR and CDR2 is FQNEAQ (reference sequence). Unmatched junction bases numbered 9, after V lost 4 bases and J lost 5 bases. This CDR3 spans 16 amino acids. The CDR3: CASSSTGTSGLNEQYF. The CDR3 coding sequence is TGTGCCAGCAGCTCCACCGGGACTAGCGGGCTTAACGAGCAGTACTTC.

This chain joins TRBV10-3 and TRBJ1-3; weak D call: TRBD1 (5 bases). This CDR3 contains 15 residues. Looked up from germline, CDR1 is ENHRY and CDR2 is SYGVKD. V dropped 0 bases and J dropped 3 bases, with 9 bases sitting between them. The CDR3 sequence: CAISESMGGGNTIYF. In DNA, the CDR3 is TGTGCCATCAGTGAGTCGATGGGGGGTGGAAACACCATATATTTT.

This sequence joins TRBV9 and TRBJ1-1, with a possible D match to TRBD1 (5 bases). V lost 0 bases to trimming and J lost 7 bases, with 19 bases between them. The CDR3 is 16 amino acids. Per the germline V gene, CDR1 is SGDLS and CDR2 is YYNGEE. CDR3 protein: CASSVGSGPPGGEAFF. DNA of the CDR3: TGTGCCAGCAGCGTAGGTTCCGGGCCCCCCGGGGGTGAAGCTTTCTTT.

V gene TRBV11-2 combines with J gene TRBJ1-1; 7 nucleotides agree with TRBD1. This CDR3 has 15 residues. Germline values: CDR1 SGHAT, CDR2 FQNNGV. The ends lost 4 bases at V and 1 base at J; junction bases unmatched: 6. The CDR3 DNA follows: TGTGCCAGCAGCTCGCCCAGGACAGGGAACACTGAAGCTTTCTTT. Amino acids: CASSSPRTGNTEAFF.

This clone was picked up one time. V gene TRBV27 combines with J gene TRBJ2-1; D gene unclear. The CDR3 extends over 14 amino acids. Trimming took off 6 bases at V and 4 bases at J, with 13 bases between the two ends. CDR1 is MNHEY and CDR2 is SMNVEV in the germline V gene (reference sequence). CDR3 in amino acids: CASRSLRRYNEQFF. The CDR3 nucleotides read TGTGCCAGCAGGTCCCTTCGGCGGTACAATGAGCAGTTCTTC.

The genes are TRBV5-1 and TRBJ2-5; 8 positions match TRBD1. After removal of 4 bases from V and 5 bases from J, the junction contained 10 bases not matched to a gene. There are 15 residues in the CDR3. CDR1 is SGHRS, CDR2 YFSETQ, per germline. DNA for the CDR3: TGCGCCAGCAGCCTACCACAGGGGGTTCAGGAGACCCAGTACTTC. It is translated as CASSLPQGVQETQYF.

The rearrangement uses TRBV19 and TRBJ2-3; D is unclear. V was clipped by 3 bases and J by 6 bases, with 10 bases between them. The V gene's germline CDR1 is LNHDA and CDR2 SQIVND (reference sequence). This CDR3 is 13 amino acids long. CDR3 sequence (DNA): TGTGCCAGTAGTATCCGGAGAACCGATACGCAGTATTTT. Translating gives CASSIRRTDTQYF. Combining the CDR3 with reference TRBV19 and TRBJ2-3 gives the whole variable domain DGGITQSPKYLFRKEGQNVTLSCEQNLNHDAMYWYRQDPGQGLRLIYYSQIVNDFQKGDIAEGYSVSREKKESFPLTVTSAQKNPTAFYLCASSIRRTDTQYFGPGTRLTVL.

The chain employs TRBV10-2 and TRBJ2-5; D unresolved. The germline gives CDR1 WSHSY, CDR2 SAAADI. Trimming stripped 6 bases from V and 1 base from J, with 3 bases between. This CDR3 contains 11 residues. CDR3 protein: CASRVQETQYF. The CDR3 region has the DNA TGCGCCAGCAGGGTCCAAGAGACCCAGTACTTC.